Here is one TCR beta chain with its context. Its antigen is not known. The data are from a study of cytomegalovirus exposure and HLA in healthy donors. The study ran its PCR with 60 Vbeta and 13 Jbeta primers. TCRdb keeps only in-frame clones here, not all; method: immunoSEQ multiplex PCR. The data show about 200,000 clones, with around 88% seen just once and 0.25% to 0.4% held by the top ten. General observations from the study: Near-uniform donor sequencing depth was presumed by presence/absence analyses. An analysis that came later showed most CMV-associated TCR beta chains appearing HLA-restricted. A reported reduction in N-insertions relative to the roughly 710-donor mean was seen in an Asian-associated ancestry cluster in a later analysis.

Germline V CDR1 and CDR2: SEHNR, FQNEAQ (reference sequence). V shed 7 bases and J shed 8 bases, with 15 bases lying between them. The CDR3 is 12 residues long. The material sequenced was PBMCs. This clonotype was sampled from a woman between 25 and 40 years old in good health and CMV-seronegative. The rearrangement joins TRBV7-9 to TRBJ2-7; the D gene is possibly TRBD2 (6 bases). In nucleotides, the CDR3 is TGTGCCAGCAATTTCCAGGGAGGAAAGCAGTACTTC. Protein: CASNFQGGKQYF. Combining the CDR3 with reference TRBV7-9 and TRBJ2-7 gives the whole variable domain DTGVSQNPRHKITKRGQNVTFRCDPISEHNRLYWYRQTLGQGPEFLTYFQNEAQLEKSRLLSDRFSAERPKGSFSTLEIQRTEQGDSAMYLCASNFQGGKQYFGPGTRLTVT.